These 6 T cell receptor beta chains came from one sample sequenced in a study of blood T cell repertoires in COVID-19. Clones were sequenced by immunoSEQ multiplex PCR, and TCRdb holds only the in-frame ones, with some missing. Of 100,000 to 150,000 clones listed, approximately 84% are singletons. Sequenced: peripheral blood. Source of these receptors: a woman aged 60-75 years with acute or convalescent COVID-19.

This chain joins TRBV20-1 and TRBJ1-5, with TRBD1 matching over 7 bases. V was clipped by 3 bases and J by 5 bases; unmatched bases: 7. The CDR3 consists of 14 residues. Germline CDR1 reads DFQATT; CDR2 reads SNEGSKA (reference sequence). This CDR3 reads CSASVGQDYQPQHF. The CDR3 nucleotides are TGCAGTGCTAGTGTAGGACAGGATTATCAGCCCCAGCATTTT.

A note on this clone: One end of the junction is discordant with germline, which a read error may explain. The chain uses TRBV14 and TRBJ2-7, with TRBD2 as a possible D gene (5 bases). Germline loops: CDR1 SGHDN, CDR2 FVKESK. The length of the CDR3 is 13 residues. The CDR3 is CASSQDRGSGAEF. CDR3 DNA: TGTGCCAGCAGCCAAGATAGAGGGTCGGGCGCGGAGTTC.

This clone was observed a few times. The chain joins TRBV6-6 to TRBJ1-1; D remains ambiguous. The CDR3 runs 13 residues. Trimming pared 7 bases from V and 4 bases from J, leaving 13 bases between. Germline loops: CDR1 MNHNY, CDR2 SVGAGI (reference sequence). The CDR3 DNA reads TGTGCCAGCATCTCCCTGAGCACCACTGAAGCTTTCTTT. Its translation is CASISLSTTEAFF.

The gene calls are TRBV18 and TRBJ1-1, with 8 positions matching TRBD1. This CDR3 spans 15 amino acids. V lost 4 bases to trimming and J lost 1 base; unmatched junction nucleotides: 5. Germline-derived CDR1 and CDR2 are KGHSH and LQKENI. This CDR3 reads CASSLRTGTNTEAFF. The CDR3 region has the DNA TGTGCCAGCTCACTCAGGACAGGGACGAACACTGAAGCTTTCTTT. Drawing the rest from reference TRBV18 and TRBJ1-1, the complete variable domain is NAGVMQNPRHLVRRRGQEARLRCSPMKGHSHVYWYRQLPEEGLKFMVYLQKENIIDESGMPKERFSAEFPKEGPSILRIQQVVRGDSAAYFCASSLRTGTNTEAFFGQGTRLTVV.

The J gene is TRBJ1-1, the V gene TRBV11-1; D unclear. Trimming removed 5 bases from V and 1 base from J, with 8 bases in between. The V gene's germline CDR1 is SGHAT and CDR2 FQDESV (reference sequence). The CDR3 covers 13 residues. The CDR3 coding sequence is TGTGCCAGCAGCCAAGCAAGGAACACTGAAGCTTTCTTT. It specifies CASSQARNTEAFF.

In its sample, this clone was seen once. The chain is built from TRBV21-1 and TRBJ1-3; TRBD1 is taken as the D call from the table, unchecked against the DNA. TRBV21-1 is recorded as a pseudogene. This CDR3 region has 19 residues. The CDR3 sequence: CASSPRSRRQTVSGNTIYF. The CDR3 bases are TGTGCCAGCAGCCCCAGATCGCGGAGACAGACCGTATCTGGAAACACCATATATTTT.